This T cell receptor beta chain was identified in a study of T cells in Graves' hyperthyroidism and ophthalmopathy. Amplified TCR beta CDR3 regions derived from RNA transcripts. The HTBI set primed first-round TCR CDR3 RT-PCR. One entry per CDR3 protein results from TCRdb running MiXCR on the multiplex PCR reads. The sample lists 400,000 to 550,000 distinct CDR3 sequences; roughly 14% were seen once. This clonotype was observed at least ten times. The antigen remains undetermined. V gave up 5 bases and J gave up 7 bases, with 9 bases separating them. The CDR3 sequence is 12 residues long. CDR1 is LNHDA and CDR2 is SQIVND in the germline V gene (reference sequence). Notes on the study in general: Most thyroid clonotypes that were expanded above 0.001 also turned up in blood.

The sample consisted of blood. The sequence derives from a woman younger than 30 with Graves' hyperthyroidism. The rearrangement joins TRBV19 to TRBJ2-1; a weak D match, TRBD2 (5 bases). The CDR3 sequence is CASSRGVNEQFF. The DNA of the CDR3 is TGTGCCAGTAGTCGGGGAGTGAATGAGCAGTTCTTC.